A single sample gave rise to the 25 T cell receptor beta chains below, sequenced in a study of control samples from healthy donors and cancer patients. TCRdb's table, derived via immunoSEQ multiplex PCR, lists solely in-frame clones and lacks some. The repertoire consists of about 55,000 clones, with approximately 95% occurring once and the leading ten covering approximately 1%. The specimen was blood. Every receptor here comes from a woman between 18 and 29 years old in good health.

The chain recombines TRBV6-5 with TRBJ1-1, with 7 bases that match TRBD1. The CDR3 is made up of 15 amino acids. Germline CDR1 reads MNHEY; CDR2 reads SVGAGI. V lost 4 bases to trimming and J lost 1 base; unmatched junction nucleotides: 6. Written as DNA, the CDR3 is TGTGCCAGCAGTTTTACAGGGGTGGGGAACACTGAAGCTTTCTTT. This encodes CASSFTGVGNTEAFF.

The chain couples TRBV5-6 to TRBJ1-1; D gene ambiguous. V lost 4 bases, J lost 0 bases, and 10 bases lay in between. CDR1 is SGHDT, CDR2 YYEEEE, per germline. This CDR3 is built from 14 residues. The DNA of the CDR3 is TGTGCCAGCAGCCGATTTTCAGTGAACACTGAAGCTTTCTTT. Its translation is CASSRFSVNTEAFF.

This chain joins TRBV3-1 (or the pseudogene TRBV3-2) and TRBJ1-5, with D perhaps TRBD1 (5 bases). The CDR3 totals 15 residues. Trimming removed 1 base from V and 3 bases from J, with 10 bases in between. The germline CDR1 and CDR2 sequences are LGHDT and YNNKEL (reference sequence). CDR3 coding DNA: TGTGCCAGCAGCCAAGGTTCAGGGCCCAATCAGCCCCAGCATTTT. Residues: CASSQGSGPNQPQHF.

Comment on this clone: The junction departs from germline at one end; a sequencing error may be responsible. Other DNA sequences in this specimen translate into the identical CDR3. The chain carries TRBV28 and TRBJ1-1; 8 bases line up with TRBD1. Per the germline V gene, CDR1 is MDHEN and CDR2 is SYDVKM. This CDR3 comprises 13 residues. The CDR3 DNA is TGTGCCAGCACCCTGACAGGGGCCACTGAAGCCTTCTTT. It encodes CASTLTGATEAFF. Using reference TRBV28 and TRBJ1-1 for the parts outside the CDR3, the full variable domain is DVKVTQSSRYLVKRTGEKVFLECVQDMDHENMFWYRQDPGLGLRLIYFSYDVKMKEKGDIPEGYSVSREKKERFSLILESASTNQTSMYLCASTLTGATEAFFGQGTRLTVV.

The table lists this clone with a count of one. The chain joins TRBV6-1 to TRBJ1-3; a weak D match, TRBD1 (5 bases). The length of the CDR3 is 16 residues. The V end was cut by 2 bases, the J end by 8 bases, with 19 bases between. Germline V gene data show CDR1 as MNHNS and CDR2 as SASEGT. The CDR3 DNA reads TGTGCCAGCAGTGAACGTCCTGAGGGAGCGGGACACACCATATATTTT. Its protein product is CASSERPEGAGHTIYF.

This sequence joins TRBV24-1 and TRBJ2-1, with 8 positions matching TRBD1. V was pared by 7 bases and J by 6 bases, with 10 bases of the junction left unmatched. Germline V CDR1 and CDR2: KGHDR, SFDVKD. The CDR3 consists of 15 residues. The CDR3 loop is CATRASGTGFNEQFF. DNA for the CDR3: TGTGCCACCAGGGCCTCCGGGACAGGTTTCAATGAGCAGTTCTTC.

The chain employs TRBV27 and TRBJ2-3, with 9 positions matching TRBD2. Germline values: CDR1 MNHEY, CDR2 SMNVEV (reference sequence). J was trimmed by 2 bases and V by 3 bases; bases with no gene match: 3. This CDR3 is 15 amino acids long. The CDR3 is CASSFLAGSTDTQYF. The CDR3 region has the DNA TGTGCCAGCAGTTTCCTAGCGGGGTCCACAGATACGCAGTATTTT.

The CDR3: CASSDLLDSPLHF. CDR3 nucleotide sequence: TGTGCCAGCTCAGACCTGTTGGATTCACCCCTCCACTTT. This chain links TRBV18 with TRBJ1-6; no reliable D call. Germline lookup yields CDR1 KGHSH and CDR2 LQKENI. The V and J ends lost 5 bases and 8 bases respectively, with 10 bases between them. The CDR3 spans 13 residues. Variable domain in full (rest from reference TRBV18 and TRBJ1-6): NAGVMQNPRHLVRRRGQEARLRCSPMKGHSHVYWYRQLPEEGLKFMVYLQKENIIDESGMPKERFSAEFPKEGPSILRIQQVVRGDSAAYFCASSDLLDSPLHFGNGTRLTVT.

Here the CDR3 reads CASSLGGAYGYTF. The CDR3 coding sequence is TGTGCCAGCAGCTTGGGGGGTGCCTATGGCTACACCTTC. This rearrangement joins TRBV5-4 to TRBJ1-2; D is unclear. Germline lookup yields CDR1 SGHNT and CDR2 YYREEE (reference sequence). Trimming took 0 bases from V and 4 from J, leaving 7 bases between them. The CDR3 spans 13 residues.

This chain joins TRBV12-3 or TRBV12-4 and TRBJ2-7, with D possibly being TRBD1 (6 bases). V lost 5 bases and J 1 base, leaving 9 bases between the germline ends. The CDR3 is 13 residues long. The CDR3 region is CASSPGVSYEQYF. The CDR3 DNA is TGTGCCAGCAGTCCAGGGGTTTCCTACGAGCAGTACTTC.

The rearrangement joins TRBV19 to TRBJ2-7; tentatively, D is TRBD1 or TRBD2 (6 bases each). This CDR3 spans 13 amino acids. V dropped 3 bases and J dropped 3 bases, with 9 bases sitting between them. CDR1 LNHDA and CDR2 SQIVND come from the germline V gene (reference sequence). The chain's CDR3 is CASSIGGLYEQYF. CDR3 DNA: TGTGCCAGTAGTATTGGGGGGCTCTACGAGCAGTACTTC.

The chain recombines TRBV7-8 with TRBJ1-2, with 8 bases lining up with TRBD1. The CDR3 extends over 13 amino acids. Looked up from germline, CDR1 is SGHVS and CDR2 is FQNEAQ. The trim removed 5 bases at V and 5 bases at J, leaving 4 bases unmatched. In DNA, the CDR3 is TGTGCCAGCAGCGTGGACAGGGAGTATGGCTACACCTTC. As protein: CASSVDREYGYTF.

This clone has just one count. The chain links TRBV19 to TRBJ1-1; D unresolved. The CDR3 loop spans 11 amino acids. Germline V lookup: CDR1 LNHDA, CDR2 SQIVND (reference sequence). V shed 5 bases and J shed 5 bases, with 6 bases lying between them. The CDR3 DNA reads TGTGCCAGTAGTCAGATGACTGAAGCTTTCTTT. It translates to CASSQMTEAFF.

CDR3 sequence: CASSTRGTANYGYTF. Here the CDR3 DNA reads TGTGCCAGCAGTACGAGGGGCACGGCTAACTATGGCTACACCTTC. The chain joins TRBV13 to TRBJ1-2; D is perhaps TRBD1 (5 bases). V gave up 6 bases and J gave up 0 bases, with 14 bases separating them. The V gene's germline CDR1 is PRHDT and CDR2 FYEKMQ (reference sequence). The CDR3 totals 15 residues.

In DNA, the CDR3 is TGTGCCAGCAGCTTAGGCCAATTATGGAACAATTCACCCCTCCACTTT. It translates to CASSLGQLWNNSPLHF. The gene calls are TRBV13 and TRBJ1-6, with D unclear. Trimming stripped 0 bases from V and 7 bases from J, with 13 bases between. Germline lookup yields CDR1 PRHDT and CDR2 FYEKMQ (reference sequence). The CDR3 covers 16 residues.

The CDR3 is CASSQGQGWGYTF. In DNA form, the CDR3 reads TGTGCCAGCAGCCAGGGACAGGGGTGGGGCTACACCTTC. The rearrangement joins TRBV3-1 (or the pseudogene TRBV3-2) to TRBJ1-2; 10 nucleotides match TRBD1. This CDR3 has 13 residues. The germline gives CDR1 LGHDT, CDR2 YNNKEL (reference sequence). V gave up 3 bases and J gave up 8 bases; unmatched junction bases: 3.

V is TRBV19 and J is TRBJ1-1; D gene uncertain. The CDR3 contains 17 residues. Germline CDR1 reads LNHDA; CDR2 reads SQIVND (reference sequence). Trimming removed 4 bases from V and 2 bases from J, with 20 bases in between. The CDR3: CASSTISSGATNTEAFF. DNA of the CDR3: TGTGCCAGTAGTACCATCTCGAGCGGCGCCACTAACACTGAAGCTTTCTTT.

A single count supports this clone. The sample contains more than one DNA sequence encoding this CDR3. CDR3 coding DNA: TGTGCCTGGAGTGTGGGAGGAAACACCATATATTTT. Protein sequence: CAWSVGGNTIYF. The chain combines TRBV30 with TRBJ1-3, with D hard to call. The ends were cut back, 0 bases at V and 4 bases at J, with 4 bases in the middle. CDR1 and CDR2 (germline): GTSNPN, SVGIG (reference sequence). The CDR3 covers 12 residues.

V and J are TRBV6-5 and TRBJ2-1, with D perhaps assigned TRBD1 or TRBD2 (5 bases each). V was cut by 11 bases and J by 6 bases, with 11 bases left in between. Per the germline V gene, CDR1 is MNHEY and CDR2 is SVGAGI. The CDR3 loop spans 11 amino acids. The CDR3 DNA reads TGTGCCTCCTCGAGGGGCAATGAGCAGTTCTTC. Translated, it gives CASSRGNEQFF.

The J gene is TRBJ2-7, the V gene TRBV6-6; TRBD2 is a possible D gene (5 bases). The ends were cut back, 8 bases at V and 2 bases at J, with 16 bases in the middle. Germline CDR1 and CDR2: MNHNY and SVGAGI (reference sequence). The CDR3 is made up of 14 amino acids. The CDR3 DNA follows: TGTGCCAGCCAGGCGGGCGAAGCCCCCTACGAGCAGTACTTC. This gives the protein CASQAGEAPYEQYF.

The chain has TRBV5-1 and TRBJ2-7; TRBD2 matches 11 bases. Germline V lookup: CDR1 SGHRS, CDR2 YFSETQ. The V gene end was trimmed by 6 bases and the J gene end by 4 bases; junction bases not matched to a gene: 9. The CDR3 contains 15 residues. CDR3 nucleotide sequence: TGCGCCAGCACCTTATCGACTAGCGGGGCGTACGAGCAGTACTTC. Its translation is CASTLSTSGAYEQYF. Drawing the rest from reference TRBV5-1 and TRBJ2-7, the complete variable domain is KAGVTQTPRYLIKTRGQQVTLSCSPISGHRSVSWYQQTPGQGLQFLFEYFSETQRNKGNFPGRFSGRQFSNSRSEMNVSTLELGDSALYLCASTLSTSGAYEQYFGPGTRLTVT.

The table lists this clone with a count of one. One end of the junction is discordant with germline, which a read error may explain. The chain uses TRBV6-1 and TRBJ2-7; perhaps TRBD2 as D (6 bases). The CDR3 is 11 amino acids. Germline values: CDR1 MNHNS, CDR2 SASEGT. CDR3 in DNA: TGTGCCAGCAGTGAAGGCGGAGGGTGGCACTTC. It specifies CASSEGGGWHF.

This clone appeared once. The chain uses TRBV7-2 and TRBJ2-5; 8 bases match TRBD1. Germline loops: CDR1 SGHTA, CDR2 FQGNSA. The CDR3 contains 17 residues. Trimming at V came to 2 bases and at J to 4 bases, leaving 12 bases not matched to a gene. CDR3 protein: CASSLTHRGAVGETQYF. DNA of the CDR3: TGTGCCAGCAGCTTAACTCACAGGGGGGCCGTCGGAGAGACCCAGTACTTC.

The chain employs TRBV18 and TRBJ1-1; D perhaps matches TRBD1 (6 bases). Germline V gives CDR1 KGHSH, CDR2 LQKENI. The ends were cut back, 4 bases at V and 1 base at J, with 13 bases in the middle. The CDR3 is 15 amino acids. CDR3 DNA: TGTGCCAGCTCACTGGGGGGACAAGAGAACACTGAAGCTTTCTTT. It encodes CASSLGGQENTEAFF.

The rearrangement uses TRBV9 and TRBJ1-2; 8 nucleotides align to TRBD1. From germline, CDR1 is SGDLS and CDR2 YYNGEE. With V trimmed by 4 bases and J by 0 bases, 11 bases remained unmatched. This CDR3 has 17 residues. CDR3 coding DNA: TGTGCCAGCAGCTCGCCGGGACAGGAGTGGACTAACTATGGCTACACCTTC. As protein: CASSSPGQEWTNYGYTF.